These 17 T cell receptor beta chains were all obtained from the same sample, sequenced in a study of CD8 T cells in Susac syndrome. Random hexamers served to reverse transcribe about 0.5 to 1 ug RNA. TCRdb itself ran the immunoSEQ multiplex PCR reads through MiXCR, one entry per CDR3 protein. This table holds roughly 130,000 distinct CDR3 sequences, roughly 96% found once. The sample taken for sequencing was CD4+ T cells from PBMCs. These receptors originate from a human donor in good health.

This clonotype was observed a single time. The V gene is TRBV5-1, the J gene TRBJ2-1, with 13 bases lining up with TRBD2. With 0 bases clipped from V and 4 bases from J, the junction kept 7 bases outside the gene matches. The germline CDR1 and CDR2 sequences are SGHRS and YFSETQ. The CDR3 is 18 residues long. CDR3 protein: CASSLVLGLAGPYNEQFF. The CDR3 DNA follows: TGCGCCAGCAGCTTGGTATTGGGACTAGCGGGGCCGTACAATGAGCAGTTCTTC.

The chain uses TRBV3-1 and TRBJ1-2; D unclear. The CDR3 has 16 amino acids. V lost 4 bases and J lost 8, with 23 bases in between. Germline CDR1 reads LGHDT; CDR2 reads YNNKEL (reference sequence). CDR3 DNA sequence: TGTGCCAGCAGCCCCCCCCTTCCGACGATTATTCAAGGCTACACCTTC. It translates to CASSPPLPTIIQGYTF.

V is TRBV5-1 and J is TRBJ2-1, with D unresolved. Germline V CDR1 and CDR2: SGHRS, YFSETQ. Trimming stripped 3 bases from V and 4 bases from J, with 5 bases between. The CDR3 contains 12 residues. CDR3 in DNA: TGCGCCAGCAGCTCCCCGTACAATGAGCAGTTCTTC. It codes for CASSSPYNEQFF.

This chain links TRBV28 with TRBJ1-1, with D uncertain. Germline lookup yields CDR1 MDHEN and CDR2 SYDVKM. This CDR3 has 11 amino acids. Trimming shortened V by 2 bases and J by 8 bases, and 6 bases separated the two germline ends. CDR3 nucleotides: TGTGCCAGCAGTTTAAGGTGGGAAGCTTTCTTT. Residues: CASSLRWEAFF.

The gene calls are TRBV5-1 and TRBJ2-7; 12 nucleotides align to TRBD2. Trimming cost V 0 bases and J 7 bases; bases outside gene matches: 5. Looked up from germline, CDR1 is SGHRS and CDR2 is YFSETQ. The CDR3 is made up of 15 amino acids. Written as DNA, the CDR3 is TGCGCCAGCAGCTTGGAGGCTAGCGGGAGGGAGGAGCAGTACTTC. Translating gives CASSLEASGREEQYF.

This chain uses TRBV18 with TRBJ2-5, with D uncertain. V was shortened by 2 bases and J by 5 bases, with 9 bases between the two germline ends. In germline, CDR1 is KGHSH, CDR2 LQKENI. The CDR3 runs 13 residues. The CDR3 sequence is CASSPVGLETQYF. For the CDR3, the DNA is TGTGCCAGCTCACCAGTAGGGCTGGAGACCCAGTACTTC.

The chain uses TRBV2 and TRBJ2-1; D possibly corresponds to TRBD2 (6 bases). The ends were cut back, 9 bases at V and 5 bases at J, with 17 bases in the middle. The CDR3 is made up of 14 amino acids. Germline V gives CDR1 SNHLY, CDR2 FYNNEI. Here the CDR3 DNA reads TGTGCCAGAGGGACCGGGAGCACTAACAATGAGCAGTTCTTC. It codes for CARGTGSTNNEQFF.

The chain links TRBV18 to TRBJ2-3, with 12 nucleotides matching TRBD2. V gave up 6 bases and J gave up 2 bases; unmatched junction bases: 3. Germline CDR1 KGHSH, CDR2 LQKENI. The CDR3 spans 15 residues. The CDR3 DNA follows: TGTGCCAGCTCCCCTAGCGGGAGGGTCACAGATACGCAGTATTTT. Translation gives CASSPSGRVTDTQYF. The full variable domain, with the rest looked up from reference TRBV18 and TRBJ2-3, is NAGVMQNPRHLVRRRGQEARLRCSPMKGHSHVYWYRQLPEEGLKFMVYLQKENIIDESGMPKERFSAEFPKEGPSILRIQQVVRGDSAAYFCASSPSGRVTDTQYFGPGTRLTVL.

The chain employs TRBV12-3 or TRBV12-4 and TRBJ1-1; D is ambiguous. The CDR3 extends over 14 amino acids. V shed 7 bases and J shed 3 bases, with 15 bases lying between them. CDR3 region: CASTPRRGDTEAFF. The CDR3 coding sequence is TGTGCCAGCACCCCCCGGCGAGGAGACACTGAAGCTTTCTTT.

The chain links TRBV7-9 to TRBJ1-5, with D tentatively TRBD1 (5 bases). V was trimmed by 2 bases and J by 5 bases, leaving 7 bases between them. CDR3 size: 13 residues. Germline V CDR1 and CDR2: SEHNR, FQNEAQ (reference sequence). The CDR3 sequence: CASSLLGDQPQHF. The CDR3 DNA reads as TGTGCCAGCAGCTTATTGGGGGATCAGCCCCAGCATTTT.

The chain joins TRBV7-9 to TRBJ2-5; unclear D gene. Germline CDR1 and CDR2: SEHNR and FQNEAQ (reference sequence). The ends were cut back, 0 bases at V and 4 bases at J, with 6 bases in the middle. CDR3 length equals 13 residues. Here the CDR3 DNA reads TGTGCCAGCAGCTTAGCCGTTTTAGAGACCCAGTACTTC. Its protein is CASSLAVLETQYF.

The chain carries TRBV6-2 or TRBV6-3 and TRBJ2-7; no definite D call. Trimming removed 8 bases from V and 1 base from J, with 6 bases in between. Per germline, CDR1 MNHEY and CDR2 SVGEGT. The CDR3 covers 11 residues. The CDR3 DNA reads as TGTGCCAGCCGTTGGTCCTACGAGCAGTACTTC. It codes for CASRWSYEQYF.

This chain connects TRBV5-1 to TRBJ1-5; D is perhaps TRBD1 (5 bases). In germline, CDR1 is SGHRS, CDR2 YFSETQ. V lost 6 bases, J lost 4 bases, and 20 bases lay in between. This CDR3 is 16 amino acids long. The CDR3 sequence: CASILRRGAENQPQHF. The CDR3 nucleotides read TGCGCCAGCATCCTCCGTCGGGGCGCGGAGAATCAGCCCCAGCATTTT.

The chain couples TRBV5-1 to TRBJ1-1; unclear D gene. Germline V gene data show CDR1 as SGHRS and CDR2 as YFSETQ. The CDR3 is 13 residues long. V lost 2 bases, J lost 3 bases, and 8 bases lay in between. The CDR3 region is CASSFSEDTEAFF. The CDR3 region has the DNA TGCGCCAGCAGCTTTAGCGAGGACACTGAAGCTTTCTTT.

The chain is built from TRBV18 and TRBJ1-1; the D gene is possibly TRBD1 (5 bases). The CDR3 spans 16 residues. The germline V gene encodes CDR1 KGHSH and CDR2 LQKENI. Trimming cost V 0 bases and J 1 base, with 12 bases left between them. CDR3 bases: TGTGCCAGCTCACCACCGGTGGCGGGGGGGAACACTGAAGCTTTCTTT. Its translation: CASSPPVAGGNTEAFF.

The gene calls are TRBV7-6 and TRBJ2-1; 8 positions match TRBD2. V shed 0 bases and J 2 bases; nucleotides not matched to a gene: 6. CDR1 and CDR2 from the germline V gene are SGHVS and FNYEAQ. This CDR3 region has 17 residues. The CDR3, as DNA: TGTGCCAGCAGCTTAGCGGCTAGCGGGTTCCCCTACAATGAGCAGTTCTTC. Amino acids: CASSLAASGFPYNEQFF. Full variable domain (outside the CDR3, taken from reference TRBV7-6 and TRBJ2-1): GAGVSQSPRYKVTKRGQDVALRCDPISGHVSLYWYRQALGQGPEFLTYFNYEAQQDKSGLPNDRFSAERPEGSISTLTIQRTEQRDSAMYRCASSLAASGFPYNEQFFGPGTRLTVL.

Only a few counts were recorded for this clonotype. The gene calls are TRBV18 and TRBJ1-5, with unresolved D. The CDR3 extends over 13 amino acids. Between the trimmed V and J ends, which lost 3 bases and 6 bases, there was a span of 9 bases. CDR1 KGHSH and CDR2 LQKENI come from the germline V gene. The CDR3 sequence is CASSPPGGQPQHF. CDR3 bases: TGTGCCAGCTCACCGCCGGGAGGTCAGCCCCAGCATTTT.